This T cell receptor beta chain was recovered during a study of long-term antiretroviral therapy in people with HIV. A note on this clone: Its antigen remains unknown.

Participants with HIV, all of them, were treated in the United States. Version v3.0 of the immunoSEQ assay was performed at survey level. Only in-frame clones appear in the TCRdb table, and some are missing; sequencing was by immunoSEQ multiplex PCR. The sample lists some 14,000 clones; about 86% were seen once. Study-wide results and limits: Even long-term ART left TRB diversity below transplant donor controls, despite gains.

The sequence was obtained from a man aged 35-49 years with HIV. The sample consisted of unsorted PBMCs, taken just before starting antiretroviral therapy.

CDR3 region: CASSLQQGGNTGELFF. CDR3 coding DNA: TGTGCCAGCAGCTTACAACAGGGGGGAAACACCGGGGAGCTGTTTTTT. V and J are TRBV11-3 and TRBJ2-2, with 8 bases fitting TRBD1. V lost 2 bases and J lost 2; bases outside the gene matches: 4. This CDR3 region has 16 residues. Germline V gene sequence: CDR1 SGHNT, CDR2 YENEEA.